The 20 T cell receptor beta chains below were found in one sample sequenced in a study of T cell responses to AZD1222 COVID-19 vaccine. The protocol was immunoSEQ multiplex PCR, while the TCRdb copy is restricted to in-frame clones and leaves out a portion. In the table there are about 160,000 clones, about 93% of which are singletons. Material: peripheral blood, obtained 28 days after the second AZD1222 dose. These receptors were obtained from an adult who received the AZD1222 COVID-19 vaccine.

J is TRBJ2-7 and V is TRBV5-1; 7 bases align to TRBD1. The CDR3 is made up of 15 amino acids. J lost 5 bases, V lost 0 bases, and 8 bases had no gene match. CDR1 and CDR2 (germline): SGHRS, YFSETQ. The CDR3 DNA reads TGCGCCAGCAGCTTGGAAGGACAGGCACGGCACGAGCAGTACTTC. It encodes CASSLEGQARHEQYF.

The chain recombines TRBV11-2 with TRBJ2-2, with D perhaps being TRBD1 or TRBD2 (5 bases each). Trimming shortened V by 5 bases and J by 7 bases, and 11 bases separated the two germline ends. The CDR3 has 13 amino acids. Germline V CDR1 and CDR2: SGHAT, FQNNGV. Written as DNA, the CDR3 is TGTGCCAGCAGCCCGGGGACCAACGGGGAGCTGTTTTTT. Encoded protein: CASSPGTNGELFF. Full variable domain (rest looked up from reference TRBV11-2 and TRBJ2-2): EAGVAQSPRYKIIEKRQSVAFWCNPISGHATLYWYQQILGQGPKLLIQFQNNGVVDDSQLPKDRFSAERLKGVDSTLKIQPAKLEDSAVYLCASSPGTNGELFFGEGSRLTVL.

This sequence joins TRBV5-1 and TRBJ1-1; D is perhaps TRBD1 (5 bases). The CDR3 is 13 residues long. In germline, CDR1 is SGHRS, CDR2 YFSETQ. With 5 bases removed from V and 0 bases from J, the gap between germline ends came to 8 bases. The chain's CDR3 is CASRTTVNTEAFF. In nucleotides, the CDR3 is TGCGCCAGCAGGACGACAGTGAACACTGAAGCTTTCTTT.

The chain joins TRBV25-1 to TRBJ2-5; 11 bases are shared with TRBD1. The CDR3 loop spans 16 amino acids. V was clipped by 4 bases and J by 5 bases; unmatched bases: 9. Per the germline V gene, CDR1 is MGHDK and CDR2 is SYGVNS. The CDR3 loop is CASSVGTGGLGETQYF. CDR3 sequence (DNA): TGTGCCAGCAGTGTGGGGACAGGGGGTTTAGGGGAGACCCAGTACTTC.

The V call is TRBV14, the J call TRBJ2-4; 7 positions agree with TRBD2. The CDR3 sequence is 15 residues long. Germline CDR1 is SGHDN and CDR2 is FVKESK. V shed 4 bases, J shed 8 bases, and the junction held 11 bases outside the gene matches. CDR3 amino acids: CASSLTGTIGDIQYF. In DNA form, the CDR3 reads TGTGCCAGCAGCCTAACCGGGACTATAGGAGACATTCAGTACTTC. Full variable domain (remainder filled in from reference TRBV14 and TRBJ2-4): EAGVTQFPSHSVIEKGQTVTLRCDPISGHDNLYWYRRVMGKEIKFLLHFVKESKQDESGMPNNRFLAERTGGTYSTLKVQPAELEDSGVYFCASSLTGTIGDIQYFGAGTRLSVL.

J is TRBJ1-2 and V is TRBV15; 7 nucleotides line up with TRBD1. CDR3 length: 15 amino acids. The J segment lost 5 bases and the V segment lost 0 bases, leaving 6 bases of the junction unmatched. The germline V gene has CDR1 LNHNV and CDR2 YYDKDF (reference sequence). CDR3 DNA sequence: TGTGCCACCAGCAGAGATCAAGGCAGGGGGTATGGCTACACCTTC. Translation gives CATSRDQGRGYGYTF.

The chain recombines TRBV2 with TRBJ1-2; D unresolved. Germline V gene lookup returns CDR1 SNHLY and CDR2 FYNNEI. Trimming stripped 8 bases from V and 4 bases from J, with 14 bases between. CDR3 size: 13 residues. CDR3 nucleotides: TGTGCCAGCCCTGGTTCCAGCCTCTATGGCTACACCTTC. Encoded protein: CASPGSSLYGYTF.

The chain combines TRBV19 with TRBJ2-1; no clear D. Germline V lookup: CDR1 LNHDA, CDR2 SQIVND (reference sequence). The ends were cut back, 3 bases at V and 3 bases at J, with 15 bases in the middle. CDR3 size: 16 residues. CDR3 sequence (DNA): TGTGCCAGTAGTATTCCTACCATGGGTGACTACAATGAGCAGTTCTTC. Amino acids: CASSIPTMGDYNEQFF.

The chain combines TRBV5-1 with TRBJ2-3; D ambiguous. Germline V lookup: CDR1 SGHRS, CDR2 YFSETQ. V was pared by 1 base and J by 4 bases, with 1 base between. CDR3 length: 11 residues. CDR3: CASSLSDTQYF. In DNA form, the CDR3 reads TGCGCCAGCAGCTTGTCAGATACGCAGTATTTT.

The rearrangement uses TRBV6-2 or TRBV6-3 and TRBJ1-6; 7 bases line up with TRBD1. Losses at the gene ends were 0 bases for V and 2 bases for J; bases not matched to a gene: 16. This CDR3 contains 21 residues. Germline loops: CDR1 MNHEY, CDR2 SVGEGT. The CDR3 here is CASSYSGRLRNRGAYNSPLHF. CDR3 DNA: TGTGCCAGCAGTTACTCGGGTCGACTCCGCAACAGGGGAGCCTATAATTCACCCCTCCACTTT.

The sample holds many counts of this clone. This rearrangement joins TRBV10-2 to TRBJ2-7; tentative D call: TRBD1 (5 bases). The germline CDR1 and CDR2 sequences are WSHSY and SAAADI. V lost 6 bases and J lost 2, with 17 bases in between. This CDR3 region has 15 residues. CDR3 sequence reads: CASREQGKATYEQYF. The CDR3 DNA reads TGCGCCAGCAGAGAGCAGGGTAAGGCAACCTACGAGCAGTACTTC.

V usage is TRBV12-3 or TRBV12-4 and J usage is TRBJ1-6, with 7 bases lining up with TRBD1. Trimming at V came to 5 bases and at J to 10 bases, leaving 5 bases not matched to a gene. CDR3 length: 13 residues. CDR3 loop: CASSTTGASPLHF. DNA for the CDR3: TGTGCCAGCAGTACAACAGGGGCGTCACCCCTCCACTTT.

This chain joins TRBV5-8 and TRBJ2-2; a possible D gene is TRBD2 (5 bases). V was cut by 2 bases and J by 1 base, with 6 bases left in between. The CDR3 runs to 14 residues. Germline V lookup: CDR1 SGHTS, CDR2 YDEGEE. In DNA, the CDR3 is TGTGCCAGCAGCTTAAGCGGGAACACCGGGGAGCTGTTTTTT. Translation gives CASSLSGNTGELFF.

This clone has only a few counts. The same CDR3 arises from other DNA sequences in this sample as well. The chain joins TRBV19 to TRBJ1-1; D not certain. Germline V gene sequence: CDR1 LNHDA, CDR2 SQIVND (reference sequence). The CDR3 covers 15 residues. V was cut by 0 bases and J by 1 base, with 9 bases left in between. In DNA form, the CDR3 reads TGTGCCAGTAGTATAGATCGGGCGGCGAACACTGAAGCTTTCTTT. Its translation: CASSIDRAANTEAFF.

The chain recombines TRBV5-1 with TRBJ2-1; D unresolved. CDR1 SGHRS and CDR2 YFSETQ come from the germline V gene. Trimming cost V 0 bases and J 0 bases, with 7 bases left between them. CDR3 length equals 15 residues. The CDR3 DNA sequence: TGCGCCAGCAGCTTGGCCCTGGCCTCCTACAATGAGCAGTTCTTC. Protein: CASSLALASYNEQFF.

The V call is TRBV5-3, the J call TRBJ2-7, with 13 bases that match TRBD2. TRBV5-3 is filed as an ORF, its function uncertain. This CDR3 is 16 amino acids long. Trimming cost V 3 bases and J 1 base; bases outside gene matches: 4. CDR3 nucleotide sequence: TGTGCCAGAAGCTCCAAGACTAGCGGGAGGTCCTACGAGCAGTACTTC. Translating it yields CARSSKTSGRSYEQYF.

The chain uses TRBV3-1 (or the pseudogene TRBV3-2) and TRBJ2-1; 7 bases fit TRBD2. The CDR3 consists of 17 residues. V lost 0 bases to trimming and J lost 0 bases; unmatched junction nucleotides: 5. Germline V CDR1 and CDR2: LGHDT, YNNKEL (reference sequence). Written as DNA, the CDR3 is TGTGCCAGCAGCCAAGAAACGGGAGGCGTCTCCTACAATGAGCAGTTCTTC. It translates to CASSQETGGVSYNEQFF.

The chain carries TRBV15 and TRBJ1-2; 8 nucleotides agree with TRBD1. V shed 4 bases and J 8 bases; nucleotides not matched to a gene: 6. CDR1 LNHNV and CDR2 YYDKDF come from the germline V gene (reference sequence). CDR3 size: 13 residues. CDR3 bases: TGTGCCACCAGCAAGGACAGGGTTTACGGCTACACCTTC. Amino acid sequence: CATSKDRVYGYTF. The whole variable domain, filled in from reference TRBV15 and TRBJ1-2, reads DAMVIQNPRYQVTQFGKPVTLSCSQTLNHNVMYWYQQKSSQAPKLLFHYYDKDFNNEADTPDNFQSRRPNTSFCFLDIRSPGLGDTAMYLCATSKDRVYGYTFGSGTRLTVV.

The chain employs TRBV20-1 and TRBJ1-5, with D unclear. The CDR3 covers 15 residues. The V end was cut by 3 bases, the J end by 0 bases, with 12 bases between. CDR1 and CDR2 from the germline V gene are DFQATT and SNEGSKA (reference sequence). DNA of the CDR3: TGCAGTGCTAGTCTAGACTTCGTTAGCAATCAGCCCCAGCATTTT. The encoded protein is CSASLDFVSNQPQHF.

The chain links TRBV18 to TRBJ1-2; TRBD1 might be the D (5 bases). The CDR3 contains 16 residues. Between the trimmed V and J ends, which lost 3 bases and 5 bases, there was a span of 19 bases. Per the germline V gene, CDR1 is KGHSH and CDR2 is LQKENI. In DNA, the CDR3 is TGTGCCAGCTCACCGCAACCCGAACAAGGGGCGTATGGCTACACCTTC. It is translated as CASSPQPEQGAYGYTF. Full variable domain (rest looked up from reference TRBV18 and TRBJ1-2): NAGVMQNPRHLVRRRGQEARLRCSPMKGHSHVYWYRQLPEEGLKFMVYLQKENIIDESGMPKERFSAEFPKEGPSILRIQQVVRGDSAAYFCASSPQPEQGAYGYTFGSGTRLTVV.